This is a list of T cell receptor beta chains from one sample in a study of blood T cell repertoires in COVID-19. Clones were read by immunoSEQ multiplex PCR, and TCRdb kept only the in-frame ones, dropping some. The sample carries roughly 380,000 clones, 75% to 90% recorded once. The sample comprised peripheral blood. Every receptor here comes from a woman aged 40 to 50 with COVID-19, enrolled during active disease. CDR3s include the opening cysteine and the closing phenylalanine or tryptophan. A D gene is named only where the DNA matches it firmly. Some rows mark clone size as missing; the rest say once, few, many or name a class of expanded clone.

v_call	j_call	clone_size	d_call	cdr3_aa	cdr3_nt
TRBV28	TRBJ2-7	-	TRBD1	CASSLTGNSYEQYF	TGTGCCAGCAGTTTGACAGGGAACTCCTACGAGCAGTACTTC
TRBV28	TRBJ1-5	-	TRBD1	CASSFQLTGVMEPQHF	TGTGCCAGCAGTTTCCAGTTGACAGGGGTCATGGAGCCCCAGCATTTT
TRBV6-5	TRBJ1-2	-	-	CASTLPPGHGYTF	TGTGCCAGCACCCTACCGCCTGGTCATGGCTACACCTTC
TRBV30	TRBJ1-5	-	-	CAWSVGGQKENQPQHF	TGTGCCTGGAGTGTAGGCGGGCAGAAGGAGAATCAGCCCCAGCATTTT
TRBV5-1	TRBJ2-1	once	-	CASSLQGEAYNEQFF	TGCGCCAGCAGCCTCCAGGGGGAGGCCTACAATGAGCAGTTCTTC
TRBV19	TRBJ1-5	-	-	CASSQGLNQPQHF	TGTGCCAGTAGTCAGGGTCTCAATCAGCCCCAGCATTTT
TRBV5-1	TRBJ1-1	few	TRBD1	CASSSDPGQLNTEAFF	TGCGCCAGCAGCTCCGATCCGGGACAGCTGAACACTGAAGCTTTCTTT
TRBV28	TRBJ1-2	-	-	CASSFVSVGGSNYGYTF	TGTGCCAGCAGTTTTGTTTCCGTTGGGGGCTCTAACTATGGCTACACCTTC
TRBV28	TRBJ1-1	-	-	CASSFRVGTEAFF	TGTGCCAGCAGTTTTCGGGTAGGCACTGAAGCTTTCTTT
TRBV3-1/TRBV3-2	TRBJ1-4	-	-	CASSRDTNEKLFF	TGTGCCAGCAGTCGGGACACGAATGAAAAACTGTTTTTT
TRBV6-6	TRBJ1-3	-	-	CASKWGRGSGNTIYF	TGTGCCAGCAAATGGGGCAGGGGCTCTGGAAACACCATATATTTT
TRBV21-1	TRBJ2-5	-	-	CASSKAKELAGLIGETQYF	TGTGCCAGCAGCAAAGCAAAGGAACTAGCGGGGCTCATCGGGGAGACCCAGTACTTC
TRBV2	TRBJ2-7	-	-	CASSEDDPGSQYF	TGTGCCAGCAGTGAAGACGATCCGGGATCGCAGTACTTC
TRBV5-1	TRBJ2-7	-	-	CASSLGGEQYF	TGCGCCAGCAGCTTAGGAGGCGAGCAGTACTTC
TRBV11-2	TRBJ1-1	-	-	CASSLRSSTEAFF	TGTGCCAGCAGCCTCAGGTCGAGCACTGAAGCTTTCTTT
TRBV12-3/TRBV12-4	TRBJ2-7	-	-	CASSPLLVGEQYF	TGTGCCAGCAGTCCACTACTAGTCGGCGAGCAGTACTTC
TRBV3-1/TRBV3-2	TRBJ1-2	-	-	CASSQERGIYGYTF	TGTGCCAGCAGCCAAGAGCGGGGAATCTATGGCTACACCTTC
TRBV5-4	TRBJ1-4	-	-	CASSSSGSGEKLFF	TGTGCCAGCAGCTCTTCAGGGAGCGGGGAAAAACTGTTTTTT
TRBV11-1	TRBJ1-3	-	-	CASSLAGPGNTIYF	TGTGCCAGCAGCTTAGCGGGCCCCGGAAACACCATATATTTT
TRBV7-8	TRBJ2-7	once	TRBD2	CASSRLAYSYEQYF	TGTGCCAGCAGCCGACTAGCGTACTCCTACGAGCAGTACTTC
TRBV5-1	TRBJ2-3	-	TRBD2	CASSLVLAGRGSDTQYF	TGCGCCAGCAGCTTGGTCCTAGCGGGGAGGGGGTCAGATACGCAGTATTTT
TRBV20-1	TRBJ2-7	-	TRBD2	CSASGSTSGTYEQYF	TGCAGTGCTAGTGGCTCAACTAGCGGGACGTACGAGCAGTACTTC
TRBV28	TRBJ1-2	-	TRBD1	CASSFAGGYGYTF	TGTGCCAGCAGTTTCGCAGGGGGCTATGGCTACACCTTC
TRBV7-8	TRBJ2-4	few	-	CASSPTVAKNIQYF	TGTGCCAGCAGCCCTACAGTAGCCAAAAACATTCAGTACTTC
TRBV10-3	TRBJ2-1	-	-	CAISESIGGGSYNEQFF	TGTGCCATCAGTGAGTCGATCGGCGGAGGCTCCTACAATGAGCAGTTCTTC
TRBV7-7	TRBJ1-5	-	TRBD1	CASSRQGAGGQPQHF	TGTGCTAGCAGCCGCCAGGGGGCGGGCGGTCAGCCCCAGCATTTT
TRBV27	TRBJ2-6	-	TRBD1	CASSHGTGLSSGANVLTF	TGTGCCAGCAGTCACGGGACAGGGTTGTCCTCTGGGGCCAACGTCCTGACTTTC
TRBV9	TRBJ2-7	-	-	CASSPLEIYAPWEQYF	TGTGCCAGCAGCCCCCTGGAGATTTATGCGCCATGGGAGCAGTACTTC
TRBV2	TRBJ1-2	-	-	CASLAGNYGYTF	TGTGCCAGCCTTGCAGGCAACTATGGCTACACCTTC
TRBV6-5	TRBJ2-5	-	TRBD1	CASSYSGTGDQETQYF	TGTGCCAGCAGTTACTCGGGGACAGGGGACCAAGAGACCCAGTACTTC
TRBV3-1/TRBV3-2	TRBJ1-2	-	-	CASSQGMPPRNYGYTF	TGTGCCAGCAGCCAAGGTATGCCCCCGAGAAACTATGGCTACACCTTC
TRBV27	TRBJ1-5	-	TRBD1	CASSSIRGHNADQPQHF	TGTGCCAGCAGTTCTATTAGGGGGCATAACGCCGATCAGCCCCAGCATTTT
TRBV7-8	TRBJ2-3	-	TRBD2	CASSFVGLAGVGGTDTQYF	TGTGCCAGCAGCTTCGTTGGACTAGCGGGAGTTGGGGGCACAGATACGCAGTATTTT
TRBV6-5	TRBJ1-5	once	-	CASTRNRVGQPQHF	TGTGCCAGCACCCGAAACAGGGTTGGTCAGCCCCAGCATTTT
TRBV5-1	TRBJ1-2	-	-	CASSSGTSYGYTF	TGCGCCAGCAGCTCCGGGACAAGCTATGGCTACACCTTC
TRBV10-3	TRBJ1-1	-	-	CAISEFGSEAFF	TGTGCCATCAGTGAGTTTGGCAGTGAAGCTTTCTTT
TRBV7-9	TRBJ1-1	-	TRBD1	CASTTGRANTEAFF	TGTGCCAGCACGACAGGGAGGGCCAACACTGAAGCTTTCTTT
TRBV6-5	TRBJ1-2	-	-	CASSYGVPGGGYTF	TGTGCCAGCAGTTACGGGGTCCCGGGGGGGGGCTACACCTTC
TRBV7-9	TRBJ2-5	-	TRBD2	CASSSALAGQETQYF	TGTGCCAGCAGCTCAGCACTAGCGGGGCAAGAGACCCAGTACTTC
TRBV5-6	TRBJ1-3	-	-	CASSLYRVGNTIYF	TGTGCCAGCAGCTTGTACAGGGTTGGAAACACCATATATTTT
TRBV20-1	TRBJ1-4	-	TRBD1	CSASRDRALATNEKLFF	TGCAGTGCTAGTAGGGACAGGGCCCTTGCAACTAATGAAAAACTGTTTTTT
TRBV9	TRBJ1-1	-	-	CASSSRGQLNTEAFF	TGTGCCAGCAGCTCACGAGGACAGCTGAACACTGAAGCTTTCTTT
TRBV9	TRBJ2-7	-	TRBD2	CASSVGPGLASEQYF	TGTGCCAGCAGCGTAGGGCCAGGACTAGCCAGCGAGCAGTACTTC
TRBV5-1	TRBJ1-1	-	TRBD1	CASRMTGFYTEAFF	TGCGCCAGCAGAATGACAGGGTTCTACACTGAAGCTTTCTTT
TRBV5-3	TRBJ1-1	-	-	CARSSSGENTEAFF	TGTGCCAGAAGCTCATCCGGGGAGAACACTGAAGCTTTCTTT
TRBV19	TRBJ1-2	-	-	CASSTLTPTYGYTF	TGTGCCAGTAGTACACTGACACCAACATATGGCTACACCTTC
TRBV27	TRBJ1-2	-	TRBD1	CASSLRQGGGYTF	TGTGCCAGCAGTTTGCGACAGGGAGGTGGCTACACCTTC
TRBV7-2	TRBJ2-7	-	TRBD2	CASSLAQWGGRRNEQYF	TGTGCCAGCAGCTTAGCTCAGTGGGGAGGGCGGCGGAACGAGCAGTACTTC
TRBV4-3	TRBJ1-4	-	-	CASSLTTGSTNEKLFF	TGCGCCAGCAGCCTCACGACAGGATCAACTAATGAAAAACTGTTTTTT
TRBV3-1/TRBV3-2	TRBJ1-2	-	-	CASSQAGRVDLYGYTF	TGTGCCAGCAGCCAAGCCGGCCGGGTAGACCTCTATGGCTACACCTTC
TRBV27	TRBJ2-7	-	TRBD2	CASSFGVAGVYEQYF	TGTGCCAGCAGTTTTGGTGTAGCGGGGGTGTACGAGCAGTACTTC
TRBV10-3	TRBJ1-2	once	TRBD1	CAILAGTANYGYTF	TGTGCCATACTAGCCGGGACAGCTAACTATGGCTACACCTTC
TRBV28	TRBJ1-4	-	-	CASSYAGGTNEKLFF	TGTGCCAGCAGTTATGCGGGAGGTACTAATGAAAAACTGTTTTTT
TRBV5-1	TRBJ1-2	-	-	CASSLLRANYGYTF	TGCGCCAGCAGCTTGCTGAGAGCTAACTATGGCTACACCTTC
TRBV28	TRBJ1-5	-	-	CASQGRGSQPQHF	TGTGCCAGCCAGGGAAGAGGTAGTCAGCCCCAGCATTTT